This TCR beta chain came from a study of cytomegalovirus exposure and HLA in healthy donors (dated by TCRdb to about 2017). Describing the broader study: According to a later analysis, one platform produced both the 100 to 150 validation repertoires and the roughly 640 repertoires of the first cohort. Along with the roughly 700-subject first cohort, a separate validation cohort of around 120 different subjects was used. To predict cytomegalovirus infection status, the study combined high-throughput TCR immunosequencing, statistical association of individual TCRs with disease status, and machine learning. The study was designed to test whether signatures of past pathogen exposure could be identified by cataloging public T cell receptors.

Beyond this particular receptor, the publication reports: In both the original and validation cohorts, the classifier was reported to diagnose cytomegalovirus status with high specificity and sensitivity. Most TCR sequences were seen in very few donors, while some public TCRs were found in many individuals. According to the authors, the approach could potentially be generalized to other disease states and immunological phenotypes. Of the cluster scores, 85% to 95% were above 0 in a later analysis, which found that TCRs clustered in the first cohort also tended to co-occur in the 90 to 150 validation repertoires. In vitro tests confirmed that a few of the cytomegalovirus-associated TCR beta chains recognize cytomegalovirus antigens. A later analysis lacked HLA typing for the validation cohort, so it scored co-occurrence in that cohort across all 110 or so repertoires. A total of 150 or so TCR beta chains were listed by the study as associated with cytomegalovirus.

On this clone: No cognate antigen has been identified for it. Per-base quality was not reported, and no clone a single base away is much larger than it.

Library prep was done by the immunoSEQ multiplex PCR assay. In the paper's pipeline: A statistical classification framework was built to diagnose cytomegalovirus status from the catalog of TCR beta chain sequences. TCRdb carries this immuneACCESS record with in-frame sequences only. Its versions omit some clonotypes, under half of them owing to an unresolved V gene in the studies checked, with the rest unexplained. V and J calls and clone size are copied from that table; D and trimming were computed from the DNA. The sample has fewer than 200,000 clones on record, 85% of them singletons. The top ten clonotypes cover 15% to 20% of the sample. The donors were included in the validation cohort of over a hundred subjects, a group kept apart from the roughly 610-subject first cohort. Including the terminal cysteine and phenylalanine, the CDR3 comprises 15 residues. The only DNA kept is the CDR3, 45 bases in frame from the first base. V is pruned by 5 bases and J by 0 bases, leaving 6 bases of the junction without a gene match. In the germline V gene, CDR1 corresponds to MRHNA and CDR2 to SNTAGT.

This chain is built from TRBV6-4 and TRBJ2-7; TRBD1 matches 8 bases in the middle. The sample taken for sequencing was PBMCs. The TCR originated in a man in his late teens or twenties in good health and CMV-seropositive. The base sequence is TGTGCCAGCAGTCCGACAGGGGATAACTCCTACGAGCAGTACTTC. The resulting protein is CASSPTGDNSYEQYF.